This entry features one T cell receptor (beta chain) sequence. The sample has other DNA sequences that encode this CDR3 too. Generated by immunoSEQ multiplex PCR, the TCRdb table keeps only in-frame clones and is missing some. The table lists 37,000 or so clones, around 85% of them singletons, with under 3.5% in the top ten. This entry is derived from a study of lymphopenia after photon versus proton radiotherapy. Germline trimming cut 2 bases from V and 9 bases from J; bases unmatched to any gene: 8. Germline loops: CDR1 MNHNY, CDR2 SVGAGI (reference sequence). The CDR3 runs to 15 residues. This chain links TRBV6-6 with TRBJ2-1; 9 nucleotides align to TRBD2. The sample consisted of peripheral blood, taken from a patient treated with photon-based radiotherapy. The TCR sequence derives from a man aged 45-60 years with gastric cancer. This CDR3 is CASSYGGAGGGEQFF. The CDR3 DNA follows: TGTGCCAGCAGTTACGGGGGTGCGGGAGGGGGTGAGCAGTTCTTC.